Below, 32 T cell receptor beta chains from the same sample are listed, as sequenced in a study of CD8+ T cells in alopecia areata. Reverse transcribed after extraction, RNA yielded cDNA as the sequencing template. Assay: immunoSEQ multiplex PCR; the TCRdb copy retains only in-frame clones and omits some. The table has tens of thousands of clones, about three fifths seen once; the top ten hold approximately 19%. The source material was CD8+ T cells sorted from blood, sampled at week 0. The receptors originated from a human donor with alopecia areata.

This sequence joins TRBV11-1 and TRBJ1-2, with TRBD1 as a possible D gene (5 bases). The CDR3 spans 13 residues. The V gene's germline CDR1 is SGHAT and CDR2 FQDESV (reference sequence). V was trimmed by 5 bases and J by 8 bases, leaving 15 bases between them. CDR3 region: CASSPGNRVGYTF. Written as DNA, the CDR3 is TGTGCCAGCAGCCCAGGGAACCGGGTGGGCTACACCTTC.

The chain is built from TRBV15 and TRBJ1-2; possibly TRBD1 for D (6 bases). The CDR3 is 15 amino acids. Germline V gene lookup returns CDR1 LNHNV and CDR2 YYDKDF (reference sequence). Trimming pared 3 bases from V and 3 bases from J, leaving 14 bases between. The CDR3, as DNA: TGTGCCACCAGCAGGGGGGACACGGCCGACTATGGCTACACCTTC. Translating it yields CATSRGDTADYGYTF.

This sequence joins TRBV25-1 and TRBJ1-1; D gene uncertain. The CDR3 has 12 amino acids. V lost 1 base, J lost 3 bases, and 3 bases lay in between. Germline-derived CDR1 and CDR2 are MGHDK and SYGVNS. CDR3 DNA: TGTGCCAGCAGTGAATTATACACTGAAGCTTTCTTT. The encoded protein is CASSELYTEAFF.

This clone was found a few times. J is TRBJ2-1 and V is TRBV28, with D uncertain. The V end was cut by 3 bases, the J end by 7 bases, with 10 bases between. CDR1 and CDR2 from the germline V gene are MDHEN and SYDVKM. The CDR3 loop spans 13 amino acids. CDR3 sequence: CASSFGSSNEQFF. DNA for the CDR3: TGTGCCAGCAGTTTTGGGTCTTCGAATGAGCAGTTCTTC.

About this clone: The junction does not match germline at one end; this may be a read error. The V call is TRBV11-2, the J call TRBJ2-7; TRBD1 might be the D (6 bases). The CDR3 is 12 amino acids. Germline V gene sequence: CDR1 SGHAT, CDR2 FQNNGV. CDR3 in DNA: TGCGCCAGCAGCCAGGGGACCTACGAGCAGTACTTC. It codes for CASSQGTYEQYF.

The chain carries TRBV19 and TRBJ1-5; tentative D call: TRBD1 (5 bases). The CDR3 is 14 residues long. Germline V lookup: CDR1 LNHDA, CDR2 SQIVND (reference sequence). Trimming cost V 1 base and J 5 bases, with 9 bases left between them. CDR3 residues: CASSIGGWDQPQHF. CDR3 sequence (DNA): TGTGCCAGTAGTATAGGGGGGTGGGATCAGCCCCAGCATTTT.

This clone was counted a few times. The V and J genes are TRBV11-2 and TRBJ2-7; D is undetermined. Trimming pared 1 base from V and 5 bases from J, leaving 15 bases between. Germline CDR1 and CDR2: SGHAT and FQNNGV. This CDR3 has 15 residues. CDR3 bases: TGTGCCAGCAGCTTAGTGGGCAGCCCTGGGGACGAGCAGTACTTC. Translating gives CASSLVGSPGDEQYF.

A few counts support this clone. This chain joins TRBV29-1 and TRBJ2-5; no definite D call. CDR1 is SQVTM, CDR2 ANQGSEA, per germline. The CDR3 has 14 residues. V shed 1 base and J shed 2 bases, with 11 bases lying between them. The CDR3 DNA is TGCAGCGTTGAAGTCGCGCTACAGCAAGAGACCCAGTACTTC. Translation: CSVEVALQQETQYF.

The sample holds a few counts of this clone. V is TRBV9 and J is TRBJ2-3, with 9 nucleotides matching TRBD2. CDR3 length: 15 residues. Trimming took 2 bases from V and 2 from J; bases not matched to a gene: 3. The V gene's germline CDR1 is SGDLS and CDR2 YYNGEE. The DNA of the CDR3 is TGTGCCAGCAGCGTCTGGACTAGCGCCACAGATACGCAGTATTTT. Translating it yields CASSVWTSATDTQYF.

This rearrangement joins TRBV9 to TRBJ2-2, with D tentatively TRBD1 or TRBD2 (5 bases each). Germline V CDR1 and CDR2: SGDLS, YYNGEE. Deletions cut 3 bases from V and 1 base from J, with 10 bases between. The CDR3 consists of 15 residues. The CDR3 bases are TGTGCCAGCAGCGAAGGGACGGTGAACACCGGGGAGCTGTTTTTT. The encoded protein is CASSEGTVNTGELFF.

This clone was counted once. V usage is TRBV4-1 and J usage is TRBJ1-2; no clear D. The CDR3 length is 16 residues. V shed 1 base and J shed 6 bases, with 18 bases lying between them. The germline V gene encodes CDR1 MGHRA and CDR2 YSYEKL. The CDR3 bases are TGCGCCAGCAGCCAAGTGGGCAGCAATCCTATGAATGGCTACACCTTC. Protein product: CASSQVGSNPMNGYTF.

The rearrangement joins TRBV4-2 to TRBJ2-5, with 11 bases fitting TRBD2. This CDR3 contains 19 residues. J gave up 2 bases and V 3 bases, and 14 bases lay outside the gene matches. From germline, CDR1 is LGHNA and CDR2 YNFKEQ. CDR3 amino acids: CASSQAGLAGAELQETQYF. In DNA, the CDR3 is TGTGCCAGCAGCCAGGCAGGACTAGCGGGTGCTGAGTTACAAGAGACCCAGTACTTC.

In its sample, this clone was seen many times. V is TRBV13 and J is TRBJ2-5; 10 positions agree with TRBD1. The germline CDR1 and CDR2 sequences are PRHDT and FYEKMQ (reference sequence). The CDR3 spans 14 residues. Unmatched junction bases numbered 1, after V lost 1 base and J lost 5 bases. As DNA, the CDR3 is TGTGCCAGCAGCTTAGAGGGACAGGGGGAGACCCAGTACTTC. Translated: CASSLEGQGETQYF.

The chain employs TRBV28 and TRBJ2-1, with D possibly being TRBD2 (6 bases). The CDR3 runs to 15 residues. In germline, CDR1 is MDHEN, CDR2 SYDVKM. The V end was cut by 7 bases, the J end by 7 bases, with 20 bases between. The CDR3 coding sequence is TGTGCCAGCAAGTCGCCTAGACTAGGAATGAATGAGCAGTTCTTC. It translates to CASKSPRLGMNEQFF.

V and J are TRBV4-1 and TRBJ2-7, with 11 bases fitting TRBD1. The CDR3 spans 15 residues. Germline trimming cut 3 bases from V and 4 bases from J; bases unmatched to any gene: 5. The germline gives CDR1 MGHRA, CDR2 YSYEKL. The CDR3: CASSHTGQGGYEQYF. In DNA, the CDR3 is TGCGCCAGCAGCCATACGGGACAGGGGGGATACGAGCAGTACTTC.

The CDR3 nucleotides are TGTGCCAGCAGCTTTACGGACGAGCAGTACTTC. Translation gives CASSFTDEQYF. The rearrangement uses TRBV7-9 and TRBJ2-7; D is unresolved. This CDR3 has 11 residues. The V end was cut by 3 bases, the J end by 5 bases, with 5 bases between. Germline CDR1 is SEHNR and CDR2 is FQNEAQ (reference sequence). Filled out from reference TRBV7-9 and TRBJ2-7, the complete variable domain reads DTGVSQNPRHKITKRGQNVTFRCDPISEHNRLYWYRQTLGQGPEFLTYFQNEAQLEKSRLLSDRFSAERPKGSFSTLEIQRTEQGDSAMYLCASSFTDEQYFGPGTRLTVT.

This chain links TRBV4-3 with TRBJ2-1; D is perhaps TRBD2 (6 bases). CDR1 LGHNA and CDR2 YSLEER come from the germline V gene. V was pared by 0 bases and J by 2 bases, with 8 bases between. This CDR3 contains 15 residues. The CDR3 DNA sequence: TGCGCCAGCAGCCAAGAGCGGGGCCCCTACAATGAGCAGTTCTTC. Its protein is CASSQERGPYNEQFF.

This clone was seen more than once but under ten times. The CDR3 bases are TGCGCCAGCACCCCGGCGACAGGGAGCACAGATACGCAGTATTTT. Protein product: CASTPATGSTDTQYF. The rearrangement joins TRBV5-1 to TRBJ2-3, with 7 bases aligning to TRBD1. The length of the CDR3 is 15 residues. V gave up 6 bases and J gave up 0 bases; unmatched junction bases: 7. Germline V lookup: CDR1 SGHRS, CDR2 YFSETQ. Variable domain in full (rest from reference TRBV5-1 and TRBJ2-3): KAGVTQTPRYLIKTRGQQVTLSCSPISGHRSVSWYQQTPGQGLQFLFEYFSETQRNKGNFPGRFSGRQFSNSRSEMNVSTLELGDSALYLCASTPATGSTDTQYFGPGTRLTVL.

This rearrangement joins TRBV11-2 to TRBJ2-7, with a tentative D call TRBD2 (6 bases). The CDR3 length is 14 residues. Germline CDR1 reads SGHAT; CDR2 reads FQNNGV. With 4 bases removed from V and 3 bases from J, the gap between germline ends came to 13 bases. CDR3 bases: TGTGCCAGCAGCTCGACGGACGGGAGCTACGAGCAGTACTTC. Protein product: CASSSTDGSYEQYF.

The chain employs TRBV30 and TRBJ1-1; maybe TRBD1 (5 bases). Germline loops: CDR1 GTSNPN, CDR2 SVGIG (reference sequence). With 2 bases removed from V and 8 bases from J, the gap between germline ends came to 15 bases. The CDR3 contains 13 residues. CDR3 bases: TGTGCCTGGAGTAGGGACGGACTCATAGAAGCTTTCTTT. Translation gives CAWSRDGLIEAFF.

This clone was picked up one time. V is TRBV4-1 and J is TRBJ2-7; no reliable D call. The V gene's germline CDR1 is MGHRA and CDR2 YSYEKL. The length of the CDR3 is 15 residues. V was clipped by 0 bases and J by 1 base, with 10 bases between them. DNA of the CDR3: TGCGCCAGCAGCCAAGAACCAGAATCTTCCTACGAGCAGTACTTC. Residues: CASSQEPESSYEQYF.

This sequence joins TRBV4-3 and TRBJ1-2, with TRBD1 matching 7 bases. This CDR3 contains 16 residues. V lost 0 bases and J lost 3; bases outside the gene matches: 7. Germline values: CDR1 LGHNA, CDR2 YSLEER. The CDR3 nucleotides are TGCGCCAGCAGCCAAGAGACAGGGTTTAGTTACTATGGCTACACCTTC. It translates to CASSQETGFSYYGYTF.

The chain carries TRBV7-9 and TRBJ2-7; 10 bases are shared with TRBD1. This CDR3 contains 17 residues. CDR1 is SEHNR and CDR2 is FQNEAQ in the germline V gene (reference sequence). Trimming cost V 6 bases and J 3 bases; bases outside gene matches: 14. The CDR3 here is CASRPYGQGGLDYEQYF. The CDR3 DNA is TGTGCCAGCAGACCCTACGGACAGGGGGGGTTAGACTACGAGCAGTACTTC.

This clone was counted many times. The chain joins TRBV10-3 to TRBJ2-7, with 9 positions matching TRBD2. Germline trimming cut 3 bases from V and 0 bases from J; bases unmatched to any gene: 0. Germline-derived CDR1 and CDR2 are ENHRY and SYGVKD. CDR3 length equals 14 residues. Written as DNA, the CDR3 is TGTGCCATCAGTGATAGCGGGAGCTCCTACGAGCAGTACTTC. It specifies CAISDSGSSYEQYF.

This clone was counted a few times. The chain links TRBV29-1 to TRBJ1-1; 10 nucleotides match TRBD1. Per the germline V gene, CDR1 is SQVTM and CDR2 is ANQGSEA. The CDR3 consists of 11 residues. V shed 6 bases and J 7 bases; nucleotides not matched to a gene: 2. The CDR3 here is CSVGQGFEAFF. The DNA of the CDR3 is TGCAGCGTGGGACAGGGGTTTGAAGCTTTCTTT.

The chain joins TRBV7-2 to TRBJ2-5; possible D gene TRBD2, 6 bases. The CDR3 is 18 amino acids. The germline V gene encodes CDR1 SGHTA and CDR2 FQGNSA. V was cut by 0 bases and J by 5 bases, with 22 bases left in between. In DNA, the CDR3 is TGTGCCAGCAGCTTAGCGCTAAGCACTAGCATCTTTGGGGAGACCCAGTACTTC. Protein: CASSLALSTSIFGETQYF.

The chain combines TRBV29-1 with TRBJ1-2; 8 bases match TRBD1. The V gene end was trimmed by 5 bases and the J gene end by 4 bases; junction bases not matched to a gene: 12. The germline CDR1 and CDR2 sequences are SQVTM and ANQGSEA. This CDR3 is built from 15 residues. CDR3 in DNA: TGCAGCGTTACTAGGTGGGACAGGTGGACCTATGGCTACACCTTC. Translation: CSVTRWDRWTYGYTF.

V gene TRBV7-3 combines with J gene TRBJ2-1; D is perhaps TRBD2 (6 bases). Trimming shortened V by 2 bases and J by 8 bases, and 16 bases separated the two germline ends. Germline assignment: CDR1 SGHTA and CDR2 FQGTGA. The CDR3 consists of 15 residues. The CDR3 loop reads CASSLEGEANHEQFF. CDR3 coding DNA: TGTGCCAGCAGCTTAGAAGGGGAGGCTAACCATGAGCAGTTCTTC.

This clone has more than one count but fewer than ten. This chain uses TRBV5-1 with TRBJ2-7; D call uncertain. CDR3 length equals 15 residues. Trimming took off 1 base at V and 3 bases at J, with 14 bases between the two ends. Per germline, CDR1 SGHRS and CDR2 YFSETQ. The CDR3 DNA follows: TGCGCCAGCAGCTTGTATTCTGGGTCAGTCTACGAGCAGTACTTC. It is translated as CASSLYSGSVYEQYF.

The rearrangement joins TRBV5-1 to TRBJ2-7; D may correspond to TRBD1 or TRBD2 (6 bases each). With 0 bases removed from V and 7 bases from J, the gap between germline ends came to 29 bases. Germline CDR1 is SGHRS and CDR2 is YFSETQ. The CDR3 covers 19 residues. CDR3 nucleotides: TGCGCCAGCAGCTTGGCTACCCGGGAAGGGGGGAGCCCGCCCGAGGAGCAGTACTTC. Its protein is CASSLATREGGSPPEEQYF.

V is TRBV7-9 and J is TRBJ1-2; D unresolved. There are 12 residues in the CDR3. The germline CDR1 and CDR2 sequences are SEHNR and FQNEAQ (reference sequence). V lost 1 base and J lost 10, with 10 bases in between. In DNA, the CDR3 is TGTGCCAGCAGCTTAGGATTGGACCTCTACACCTTC. This translates into CASSLGLDLYTF.

This sequence joins TRBV4-1 and TRBJ1-4; D perhaps matches TRBD1 (5 bases). V lost 1 base and J lost 8, with 17 bases in between. The CDR3 is 16 amino acids. Germline-derived CDR1 and CDR2 are MGHRA and YSYEKL. CDR3 in DNA: TGCGCCAGCAGCCAAGGAGTTAACGTACGGGGGGAAAAACTGTTTTTT. Translated: CASSQGVNVRGEKLFF.